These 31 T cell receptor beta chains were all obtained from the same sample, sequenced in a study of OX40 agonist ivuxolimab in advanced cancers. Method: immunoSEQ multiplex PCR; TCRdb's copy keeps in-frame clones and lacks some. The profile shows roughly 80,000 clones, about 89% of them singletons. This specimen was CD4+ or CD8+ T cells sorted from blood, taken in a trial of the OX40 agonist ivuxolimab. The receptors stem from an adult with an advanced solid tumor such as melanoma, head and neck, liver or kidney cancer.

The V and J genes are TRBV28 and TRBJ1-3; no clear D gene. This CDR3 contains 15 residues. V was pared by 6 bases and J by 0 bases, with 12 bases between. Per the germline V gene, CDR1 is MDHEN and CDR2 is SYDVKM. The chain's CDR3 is CASSPRPSSGNTIYF. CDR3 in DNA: TGTGCCAGCAGCCCCCGACCGAGCTCTGGAAACACCATATATTTT. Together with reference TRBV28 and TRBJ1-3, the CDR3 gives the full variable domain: DVKVTQSSRYLVKRTGEKVFLECVQDMDHENMFWYRQDPGLGLRLIYFSYDVKMKEKGDIPEGYSVSREKKERFSLILESASTNQTSMYLCASSPRPSSGNTIYFGEGSWLTVV.

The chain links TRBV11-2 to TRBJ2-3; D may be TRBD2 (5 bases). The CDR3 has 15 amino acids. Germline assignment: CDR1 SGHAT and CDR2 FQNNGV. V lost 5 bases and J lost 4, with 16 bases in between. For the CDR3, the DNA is TGTGCCAGCAGCGTCAGCGGCCAGCACTCAGATACGCAGTATTTT. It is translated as CASSVSGQHSDTQYF.

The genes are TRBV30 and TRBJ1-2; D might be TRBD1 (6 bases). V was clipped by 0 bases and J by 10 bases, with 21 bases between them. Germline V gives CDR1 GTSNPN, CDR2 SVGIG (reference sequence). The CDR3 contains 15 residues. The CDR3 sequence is CAWSVPWGEGVTYTF. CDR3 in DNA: TGTGCCTGGAGTGTACCGTGGGGTGAGGGGGTGACCTACACCTTC.

CDR3 nucleotide sequence: TGTGCCAGCAGCCCCCGGACTAGCGGGAGCTACGAGCAGTACTTC. It translates to CASSPRTSGSYEQYF. The chain recombines TRBV13 with TRBJ2-7; 13 nucleotides agree with TRBD2. The CDR3 extends over 15 amino acids. The V and J ends lost 5 bases and 3 bases, in that order; junction bases with no gene match: 4. Germline values: CDR1 PRHDT, CDR2 FYEKMQ (reference sequence).

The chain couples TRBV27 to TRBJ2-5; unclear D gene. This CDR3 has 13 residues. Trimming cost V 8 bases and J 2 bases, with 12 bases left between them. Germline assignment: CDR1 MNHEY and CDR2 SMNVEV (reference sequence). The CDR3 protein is CASLLWGQETQYF. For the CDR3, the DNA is TGTGCCAGCCTGTTGTGGGGTCAAGAGACCCAGTACTTC.

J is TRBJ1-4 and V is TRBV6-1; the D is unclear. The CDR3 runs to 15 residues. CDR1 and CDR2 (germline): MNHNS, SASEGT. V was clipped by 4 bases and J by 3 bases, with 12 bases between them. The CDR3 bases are TGTGCCAGCAGTGTAGGAGTAGGAGCTAATGAAAAACTGTTTTTT. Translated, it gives CASSVGVGANEKLFF.

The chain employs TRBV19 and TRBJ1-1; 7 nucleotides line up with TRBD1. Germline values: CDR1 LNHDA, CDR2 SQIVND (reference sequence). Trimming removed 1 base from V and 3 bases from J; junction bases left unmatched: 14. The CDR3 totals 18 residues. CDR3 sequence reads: CASSIGRGQAGGDTEAFF. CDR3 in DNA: TGTGCCAGTAGTATAGGTCGCGGACAGGCCGGAGGAGACACTGAAGCTTTCTTT.

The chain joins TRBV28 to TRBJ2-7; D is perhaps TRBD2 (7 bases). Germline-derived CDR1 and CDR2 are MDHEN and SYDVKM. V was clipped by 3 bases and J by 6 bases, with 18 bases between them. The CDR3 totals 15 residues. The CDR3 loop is CASSLGTGGLREQYF. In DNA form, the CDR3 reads TGTGCCAGCAGTTTGGGGACCGGGGGGCTTCGCGAGCAGTACTTC.

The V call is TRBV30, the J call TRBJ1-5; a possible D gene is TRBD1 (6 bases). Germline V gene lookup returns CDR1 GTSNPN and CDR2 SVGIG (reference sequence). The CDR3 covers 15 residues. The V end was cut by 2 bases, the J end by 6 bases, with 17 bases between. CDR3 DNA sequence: TGTGCCTGGAGTAAGGAGGCAGGGGTGACTCAGCCCCAGCATTTT. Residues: CAWSKEAGVTQPQHF.

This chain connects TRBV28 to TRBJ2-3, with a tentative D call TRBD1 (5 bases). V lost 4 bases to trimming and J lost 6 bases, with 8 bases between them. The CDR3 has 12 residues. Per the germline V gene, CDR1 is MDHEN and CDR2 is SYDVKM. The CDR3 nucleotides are TGTGCCAGCAGTTCAGCAGGGGATACGCAGTATTTT. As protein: CASSSAGDTQYF. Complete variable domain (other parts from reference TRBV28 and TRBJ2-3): DVKVTQSSRYLVKRTGEKVFLECVQDMDHENMFWYRQDPGLGLRLIYFSYDVKMKEKGDIPEGYSVSREKKERFSLILESASTNQTSMYLCASSSAGDTQYFGPGTRLTVL.

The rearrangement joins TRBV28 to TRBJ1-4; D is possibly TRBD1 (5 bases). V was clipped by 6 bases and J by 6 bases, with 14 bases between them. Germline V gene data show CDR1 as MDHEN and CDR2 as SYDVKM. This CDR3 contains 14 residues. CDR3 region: CASRRPGTDEKLFF. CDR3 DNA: TGTGCCAGCAGAAGGCCAGGGACGGATGAAAAACTGTTTTTT.

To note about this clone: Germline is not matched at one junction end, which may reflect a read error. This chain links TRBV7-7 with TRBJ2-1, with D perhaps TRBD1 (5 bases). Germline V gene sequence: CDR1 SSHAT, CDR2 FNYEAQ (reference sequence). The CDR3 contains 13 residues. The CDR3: CASSLDRSGEQFF. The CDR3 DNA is TGTGCTAGCAGCTTAGACAGATCGGGTGAGCAGTTCTTC.

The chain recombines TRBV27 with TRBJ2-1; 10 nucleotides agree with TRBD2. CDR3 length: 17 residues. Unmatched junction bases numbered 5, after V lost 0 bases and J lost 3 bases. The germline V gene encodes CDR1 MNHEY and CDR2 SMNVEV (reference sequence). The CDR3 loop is CASSLSVRLAGYNEQFF. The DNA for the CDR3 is TGTGCCAGCAGTTTATCAGTACGACTAGCGGGCTACAATGAGCAGTTCTTC.

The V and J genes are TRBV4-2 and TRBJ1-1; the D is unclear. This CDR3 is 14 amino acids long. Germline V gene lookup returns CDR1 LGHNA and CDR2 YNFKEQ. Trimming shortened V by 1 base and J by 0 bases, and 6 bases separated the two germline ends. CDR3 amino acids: CASSQVRLNTEAFF. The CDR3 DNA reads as TGTGCCAGCAGCCAAGTCCGCTTGAACACTGAAGCTTTCTTT.

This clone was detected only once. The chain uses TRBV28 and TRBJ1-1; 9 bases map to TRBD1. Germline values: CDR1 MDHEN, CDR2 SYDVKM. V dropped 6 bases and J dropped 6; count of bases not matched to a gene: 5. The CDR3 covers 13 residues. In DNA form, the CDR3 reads TGTGCCAGCAGCCTGGACAGGGGTGCTGAAGCTTTCTTT. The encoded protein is CASSLDRGAEAFF.

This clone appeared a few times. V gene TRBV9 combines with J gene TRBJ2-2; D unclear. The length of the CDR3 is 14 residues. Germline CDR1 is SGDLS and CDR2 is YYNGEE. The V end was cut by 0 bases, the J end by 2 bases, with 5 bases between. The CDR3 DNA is TGTGCCAGCAGCGTAGACAGCAACACCGGGGAGCTGTTTTTT. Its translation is CASSVDSNTGELFF.

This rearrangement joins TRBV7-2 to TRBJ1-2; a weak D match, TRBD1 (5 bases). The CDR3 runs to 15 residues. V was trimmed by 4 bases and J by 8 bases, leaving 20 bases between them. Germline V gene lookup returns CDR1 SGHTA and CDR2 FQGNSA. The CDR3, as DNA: TGTGCCAGCAGCTACAACTCGGGGCAGGCCTACGGCTACACCTTC. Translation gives CASSYNSGQAYGYTF.

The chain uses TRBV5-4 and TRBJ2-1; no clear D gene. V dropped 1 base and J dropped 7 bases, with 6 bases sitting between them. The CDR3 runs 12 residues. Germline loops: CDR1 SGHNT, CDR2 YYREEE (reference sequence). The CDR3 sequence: CASSLFGNEQFF. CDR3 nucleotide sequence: TGTGCCAGCAGCTTGTTTGGGAATGAGCAGTTCTTC.

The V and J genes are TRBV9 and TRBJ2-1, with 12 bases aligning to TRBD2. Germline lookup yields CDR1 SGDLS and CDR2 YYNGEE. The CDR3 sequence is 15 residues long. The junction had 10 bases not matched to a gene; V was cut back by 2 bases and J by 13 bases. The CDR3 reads CASSVDLAGGLSQFF. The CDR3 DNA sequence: TGTGCCAGCAGCGTTGATCTAGCGGGAGGGCTCTCACAGTTCTTC.

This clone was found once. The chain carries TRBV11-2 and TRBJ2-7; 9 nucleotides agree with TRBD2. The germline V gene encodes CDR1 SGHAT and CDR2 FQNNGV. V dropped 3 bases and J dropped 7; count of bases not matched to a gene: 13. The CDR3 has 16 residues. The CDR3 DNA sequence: TGTGCCAGCAGCTTGCAAAGATTAGCGGGAGCGCAAGAGCAGTACTTC. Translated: CASSLQRLAGAQEQYF. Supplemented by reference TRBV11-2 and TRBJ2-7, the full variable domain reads EAGVAQSPRYKIIEKRQSVAFWCNPISGHATLYWYQQILGQGPKLLIQFQNNGVVDDSQLPKDRFSAERLKGVDSTLKIQPAKLEDSAVYLCASSLQRLAGAQEQYFGPGTRLTVT.

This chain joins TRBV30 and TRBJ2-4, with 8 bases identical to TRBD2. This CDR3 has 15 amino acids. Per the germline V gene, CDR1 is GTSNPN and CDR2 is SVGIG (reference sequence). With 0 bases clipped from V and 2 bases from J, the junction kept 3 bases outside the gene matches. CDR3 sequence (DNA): TGTGCCTGGAGTGTAACGGGAGGGTCCAAAAACATTCAGTACTTC. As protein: CAWSVTGGSKNIQYF.

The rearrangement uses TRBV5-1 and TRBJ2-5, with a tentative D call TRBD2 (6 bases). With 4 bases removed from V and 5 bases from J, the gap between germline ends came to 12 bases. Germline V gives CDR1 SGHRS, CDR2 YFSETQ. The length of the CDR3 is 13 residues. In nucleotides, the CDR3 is TGCGCCAGCAGCGGGGGGATAGCGGAGACCCAGTACTTC. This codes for CASSGGIAETQYF.

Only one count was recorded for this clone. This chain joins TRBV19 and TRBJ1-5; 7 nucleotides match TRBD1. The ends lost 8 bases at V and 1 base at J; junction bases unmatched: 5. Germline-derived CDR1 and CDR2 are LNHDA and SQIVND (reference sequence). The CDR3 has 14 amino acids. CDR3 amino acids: CASRTGASNQPQHF. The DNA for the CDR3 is TGTGCCAGTCGGACAGGAGCCAGCAATCAGCCCCAGCATTTT.

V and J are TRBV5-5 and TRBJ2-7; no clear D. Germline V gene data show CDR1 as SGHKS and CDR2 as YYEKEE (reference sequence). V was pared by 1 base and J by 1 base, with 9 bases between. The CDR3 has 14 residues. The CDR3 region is CASSLRTDSYEQYF. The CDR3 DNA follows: TGTGCCAGCAGCTTGCGGACGGATTCCTACGAGCAGTACTTC.

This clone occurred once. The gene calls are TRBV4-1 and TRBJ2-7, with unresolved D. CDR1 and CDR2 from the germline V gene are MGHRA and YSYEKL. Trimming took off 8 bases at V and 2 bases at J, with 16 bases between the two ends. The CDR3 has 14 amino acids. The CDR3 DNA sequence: TGCGCCAGCGGACCTAGTGGATCGACCTACGAGCAGTACTTC. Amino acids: CASGPSGSTYEQYF.

CDR3 loop: CASRPSGVSSYEQYF. CDR3 nucleotide sequence: TGTGCCAGCAGACCTAGCGGGGTGAGCTCCTACGAGCAGTACTTC. This chain uses TRBV6-5 with TRBJ2-7; 9 nucleotides agree with TRBD2. The CDR3 sequence is 15 residues long. J gave up 0 bases and V 6 bases, and 6 bases lay outside the gene matches. Germline V lookup: CDR1 MNHEY, CDR2 SVGAGI.

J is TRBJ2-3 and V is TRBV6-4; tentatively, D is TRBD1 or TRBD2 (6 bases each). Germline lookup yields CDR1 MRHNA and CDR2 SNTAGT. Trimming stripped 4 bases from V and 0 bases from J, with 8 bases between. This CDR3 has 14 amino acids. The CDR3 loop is CASSGGASTDTQYF. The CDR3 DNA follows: TGTGCCAGCAGTGGGGGGGCTAGCACAGATACGCAGTATTTT.

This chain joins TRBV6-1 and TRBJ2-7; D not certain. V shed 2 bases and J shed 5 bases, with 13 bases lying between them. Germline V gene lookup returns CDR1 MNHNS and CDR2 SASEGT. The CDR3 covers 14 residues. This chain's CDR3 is CASSELKGYNEQYF. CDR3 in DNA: TGTGCCAGCAGTGAACTGAAGGGTTATAACGAGCAGTACTTC.

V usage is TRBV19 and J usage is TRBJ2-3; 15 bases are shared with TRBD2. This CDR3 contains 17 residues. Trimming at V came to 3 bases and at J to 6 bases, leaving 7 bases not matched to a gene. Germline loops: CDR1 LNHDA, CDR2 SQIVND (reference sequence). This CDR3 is CASSISGLAGGLDTQYF. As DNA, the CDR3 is TGTGCCAGTAGTATCTCGGGACTAGCGGGAGGTCTTGATACGCAGTATTTT.

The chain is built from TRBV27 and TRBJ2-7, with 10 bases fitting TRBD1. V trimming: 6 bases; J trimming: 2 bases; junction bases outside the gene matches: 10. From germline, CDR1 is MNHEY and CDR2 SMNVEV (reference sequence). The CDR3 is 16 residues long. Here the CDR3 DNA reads TGTGCCAGCAGACTCCGAGGCGGACAGGGGGCCTACGAGCAGTACTTC. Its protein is CASRLRGGQGAYEQYF.

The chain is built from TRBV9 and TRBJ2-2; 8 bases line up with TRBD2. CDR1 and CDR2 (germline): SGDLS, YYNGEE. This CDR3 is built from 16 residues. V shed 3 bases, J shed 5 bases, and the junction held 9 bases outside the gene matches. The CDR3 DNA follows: TGTGCCAGCAGCGGTGCACAACGGGGGGGAACCGGGGAGCTGTTTTTT. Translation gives CASSGAQRGGTGELFF.